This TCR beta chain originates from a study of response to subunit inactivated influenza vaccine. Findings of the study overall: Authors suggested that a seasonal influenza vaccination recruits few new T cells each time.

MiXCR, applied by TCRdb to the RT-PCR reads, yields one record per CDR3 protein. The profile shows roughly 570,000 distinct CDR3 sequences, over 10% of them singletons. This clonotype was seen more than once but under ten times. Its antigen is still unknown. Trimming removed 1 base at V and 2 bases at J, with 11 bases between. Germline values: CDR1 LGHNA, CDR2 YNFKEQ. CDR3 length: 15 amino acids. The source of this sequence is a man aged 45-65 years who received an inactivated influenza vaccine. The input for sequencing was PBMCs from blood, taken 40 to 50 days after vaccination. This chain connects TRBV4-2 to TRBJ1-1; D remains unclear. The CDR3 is CASSQAGVDNTEAFF. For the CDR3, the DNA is TGTGCCAGCAGCCAAGCTGGTGTCGACAACACTGAAGCTTTCTTT.